Described below is a single T cell receptor beta chain sequence and its context. This clonotype has more than one count but fewer than ten. Its antigen is still unknown. Base qualities were left out, and no much larger clone turns up one base away. This entry belongs to a study of vaccination and CD4 T cells after COVID-19 (dated by TCRdb to between 2021 and 2024). Background on the whole study: Convalescent patients had a positive SARS-CoV-2 result on nasal swab PCR, and of these patients, several had mild disease and one had severe disease. Participants received two doses of either the Pfizer-BioNTech BNT162b2 vaccine (n=8) or the Moderna mRNA-1273 vaccine (n=2). Six males and four females were included in the convalescent cohort, with two Hispanic individuals, seven Caucasians, two Asians and one multiracial person represented. Control cultures received a CEFX viral epitope pool as the positive control, an HIV-1 Nef peptide pool as the negative control, or no peptide. In under twelve COVID-19 convalescent patients and a handful of infection-naive healthy vaccine recipients, researchers compared the spike-specific CD4+ TCR repertoire from before mRNA vaccination with the repertoire from after. Post-COVID blood samples were collected from convalescent patients a median of approximately 93 days after diagnosis, with a range of about 30 to 161 days. Post-vaccine blood samples were collected a median of around 2.5 months after the second vaccine dose, ranging from 14 to 241 days. Three convalescent patients gave samples both early after vaccination (day 14) and late after vaccination (days 161 to 241). The cultures were stimulated with overlapping spike peptide pools from SARS-CoV-2 and from the common cold coronaviruses HCoV-NL63, HCoV-OC43 and HCoV-229E. The research as a whole found: In convalescent patients, a median around 90% of post-vaccine SARS-CoV-2-reactive clones were detected only after vaccination, suggesting vaccine-specific priming. The median count of SARS-CoV-2-reactive clonotypes went up from 20 to 25 after infection to about 40 after vaccination, although the change was not significant. In convalescent patients, nearly all vaccine-specific clones (304 of 307) were found to be mono-reactive for SARS-CoV-2 spike rather than cross-reactive with common cold coronaviruses. Only a relatively small number of convalescent patients were included in the study, and early timepoints following natural infection were not analyzed.

Sample time point, as interpreted from the label and publication: late sampling 161 to 241 days after vaccination in three convalescent patients. This specimen's treatment or condition label, per the study, means: roughly 10-day PBMC culture with coronavirus spike peptide pools or control peptides (ViraFEST assay). To expand antigen-specific T cells with peptide pools and then pick out the expanded clonotypes through TCR sequencing, the study relied on the ViraFEST assay. The convalescent patients' positive SARS-CoV-2 PCR tests were from March to December 2020, which was before the Alpha, Beta and Delta variants emerged in the United States. Roughly 2 million PBMCs per well were cultured in IMDM with roughly 5.2% human AB serum and 9 to 10 IU/ml IL-2, plus 10 ug/ml peptide pools. Half of the culture medium was replaced with fresh IL-2-containing medium on days 3 and 7. After around 11 days of culture, CD4+ T cells were isolated by negative selection using the EasySep CD4+ T cell isolation kit. Ficoll-Paque Plus gradient centrifugation was used to isolate PBMCs from whole blood, and the isolated PBMCs were then either used fresh or cryopreserved at -140C. Culture conditions were generally each tested in triplicate wells.

The library was prepared using PCR. TCR sequencing of DNA from cultured CD4+ T cells used the Oncomine TCR Beta short-read assay at the Johns Hopkins FTIC core. The QIAamp micro DNA kit was used to extract genomic DNA from the cultured CD4+ T cells. Oncomine TCR Beta libraries made from cultured CD4+ T cells were pooled using unique dual indexes and sequenced on an Illumina iSeq 100. As for the original processing: Non-productive sequences were removed, and CDR3s that did not start with C, did not end with F or W, or were shorter than 7 amino acids were discarded. Antigen-specific clonotypes were identified using the MANAFEST web application through comparison of peptide-stimulated wells with reference and other culture wells. For a clone to be called positive, the clone needed an FDR below 0.05, an odds ratio above 5, and a productive frequency above 0.1% in at least two of three replicate wells. A clonotype was classed as cross-reactive if the clonotype showed significant expansion both in SARS-CoV-2 spike wells and in at least one common cold coronavirus spike condition. Levenshtein distances (stringdist) and unrooted phylogenetic trees (ape) in R version 3.6.1 were used to assess CDR3 homology. TCRdb itself trimmed the public reads at Q25 with fastp, ran MiXCR and retained productive beta chains. Each entry is one CDR3 protein sequence, shown with its most common DNA and genes. V and J calls and clone size were set by TCRdb, not the authors. Across this sample there are about 22,000 distinct CDR3 sequences, with less than 45% seen only once. 30% of the sample comes from the top ten.

The trim is 4 bases for V and 4 bases for J, with a gap of 20 bases between the germline ends. Inclusive of the bounding cysteine and phenylalanine, the CDR3 is 16 residues long. The kept DNA is CDR3 alone, 48 bases in frame from the first base. CDR1 and CDR2, per the germline V gene (reference sequence), are DFQATT and SNEGSKA. The sample consisted of CD4+ T cells from blood, cultured in vitro, taken about 7 months after SARS-CoV-2 vaccination. The source of this sequence is a human donor who had recovered from COVID-19. Recombination linked TRBV20-1 to TRBJ1-5; the D gene is perhaps TRBD1, from 5 matching bases. The CDR3 here reads CSAIDRSLTWNQPQHF. The bases are TGCAGTGCTATTGACAGATCCCTTACGTGGAATCAGCCCCAGCATTTT.